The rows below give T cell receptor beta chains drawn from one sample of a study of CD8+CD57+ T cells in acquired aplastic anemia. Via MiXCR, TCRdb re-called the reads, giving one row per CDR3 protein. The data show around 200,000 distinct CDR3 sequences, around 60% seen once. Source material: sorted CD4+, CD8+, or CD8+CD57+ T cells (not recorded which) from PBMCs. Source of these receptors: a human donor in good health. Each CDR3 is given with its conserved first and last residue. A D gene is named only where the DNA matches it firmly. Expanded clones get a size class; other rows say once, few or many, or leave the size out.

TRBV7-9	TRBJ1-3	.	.	CASSQVDGASTIYF	TGTGCCAGCAGCCAAGTAGACGGGGCGAGCACCATATATTTT
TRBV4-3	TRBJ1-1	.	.	CVSSVSLMNTEAFF	TGCGTCAGCAGCGTCAGCTTAATGAACACTGAAGCTTTCTTT
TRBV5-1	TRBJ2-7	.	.	CASSLESGEQYF	TGCGCCAGCAGCTTGGAATCCGGGGAGCAGTACTTC
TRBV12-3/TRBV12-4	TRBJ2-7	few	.	CASSLLSGQGPYEQYF	TGTGCCAGCAGTTTATTATCGGGTCAGGGGCCTTACGAGCAGTACTTC
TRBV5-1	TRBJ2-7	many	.	CASSLRQTISHEQYF	TGCGCCAGCAGCTTGCGTCAGACCATCTCCCACGAGCAGTACTTC
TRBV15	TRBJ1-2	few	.	CATSRAEPGADGYTF	TGTGCCACCAGCAGAGCTGAGCCAGGGGCTGACGGCTACACCTTC
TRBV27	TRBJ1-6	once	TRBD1	CAIGQGNSPLHF	TGTGCCATCGGACAGGGAAATTCACCCCTCCACTTT
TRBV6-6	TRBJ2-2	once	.	CASSRVTGELFF	TGTGCCAGCAGCCGCGTCACCGGGGAGCTGTTTTTT
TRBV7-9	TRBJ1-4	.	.	CSSSLLCEKLFF	TGTTCCAGCAGCTTGCTATGTGAAAAACTGTTTTTT
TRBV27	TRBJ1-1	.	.	CASSPTATRVGSNTEAFF	TGTGCCAGCAGCCCAACAGCAACGAGGGTTGGATCAAACACTGAAGCTTTCTTT
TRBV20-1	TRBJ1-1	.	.	CSARPQGNTEAFF	TGCAGTGCTAGGCCACAGGGCAACACTGAAGCTTTCTTT
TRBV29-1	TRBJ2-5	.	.	CRVGSGISF	.
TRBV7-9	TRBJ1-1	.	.	CASRTTGRNTEAFF	TGTGCCAGCAGGACAACAGGGCGAAACACTGAAGCTTTCTTT
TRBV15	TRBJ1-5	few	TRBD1	CATSRDRGQGAWQPQHF	TGTGCCACCAGCAGAGATAGGGGACAGGGGGCATGGCAGCCCCAGCATTTT
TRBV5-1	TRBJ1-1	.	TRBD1	CASSPDRMNTEAFF	TGCGCCAGCAGCCCGGACAGGATGAACACTGAAGCTTTCTTT
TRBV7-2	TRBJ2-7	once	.	CASSFARGAGEQYF	TGTGCCAGCAGCTTCGCCCGAGGAGCAGGCGAGCAGTACTTC
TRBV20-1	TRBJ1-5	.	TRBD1	CSATGGDQPQHF	TGCAGTGCTACAGGGGGCGATCAGCCCCAGCATTTT
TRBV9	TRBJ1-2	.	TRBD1	CASSGGTGFYGYTF	TGTGCCAGCAGCGGTGGGACAGGCTTTTATGGCTACACCTTC
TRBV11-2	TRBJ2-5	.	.	CASSSMWETQYF	TGTGCCAGCAGCAGTATGTGGGAGACCCAGTACTTC
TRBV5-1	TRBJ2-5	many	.	CASSLAPTGNQETQYF	TGCGCCAGCAGCTTGGCCCCAACAGGAAACCAAGAGACCCAGTACTTC
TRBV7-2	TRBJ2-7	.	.	CASSSGLLLYEQYF	TGTGCCAGCAGCTCGGGACTCTTGCTATACGAGCAGTACTTC
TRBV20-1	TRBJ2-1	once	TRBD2	CSAHLAGGSNEQFF	TGCAGTGCACATCTAGCGGGGGGGAGCAATGAGCAGTTCTTC
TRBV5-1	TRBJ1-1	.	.	CASRRSTLTEAFF	TGCGCCAGCAGGCGTTCCACTTTGACTGAAGCTTTCTTT
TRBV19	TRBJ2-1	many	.	CASTASRSYNEQFF	TGTGCCAGTACCGCAAGCCGCTCCTACAATGAGCAGTTCTTC
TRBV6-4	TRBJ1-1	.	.	CASSGTRNTEAFF	TGTGCCAGCAGTGGGACCAGAAACACTGAAGCTTTCTTT
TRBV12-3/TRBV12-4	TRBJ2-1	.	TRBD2	CASRASGNYNEQFF	TGTGCCAGCAGGGCTAGCGGCAACTACAATGAGCAGTTCTTC
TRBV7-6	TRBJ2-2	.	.	CASSYPKPGPRVTGELFF	TGTGCCAGCAGCTACCCTAAACCCGGGCCGAGGGTCACCGGGGAGCTGTTTTTT
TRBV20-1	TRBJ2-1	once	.	CSARDGDPHNEQFF	TGCAGTGCTAGAGATGGGGACCCCCACAATGAGCAGTTCTTC
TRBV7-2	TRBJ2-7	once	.	CASSFDMRWYEQYF	TGTGCCAGCAGCTTCGACATGAGGTGGTACGAGCAGTACTTC
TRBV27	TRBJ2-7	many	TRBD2	CAIQAGLAPYEQYF	TGTGCCATCCAGGCGGGACTAGCGCCTTACGAGCAGTACTTC
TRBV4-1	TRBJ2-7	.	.	CASSQGSYSYEQYF	TGCGCCAGCAGTCAAGGTTCCTACTCCTACGAGCAGTACTTC
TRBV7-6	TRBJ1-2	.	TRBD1	CASSSDRGRSYGYTF	TGTGCCAGCAGCTCCGACAGGGGAAGGTCCTATGGCTACACCTTC
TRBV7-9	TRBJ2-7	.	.	CASSWGLGEQYF	TGTGCCAGCAGCTGGGGCCTAGGGGAGCAGTACTTC
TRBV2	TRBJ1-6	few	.	CASSGASSGSPLHF	TGTGCCAGCAGTGGAGCCTCCAGCGGGTCACCCCTCCACTTT
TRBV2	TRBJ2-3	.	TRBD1	CASRWTGSDTQYF	TGTGCCAGCAGGTGGACAGGGTCAGATACGCAGTATTTT
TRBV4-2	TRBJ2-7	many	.	CASSQDSPYEQYF	TGTGCCAGCAGCCAAGATTCCCCCTACGAGCAGTACTTC
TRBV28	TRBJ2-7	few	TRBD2	CASSSGGGSYEQYF	TGTGCCAGCAGTTCTGGCGGGGGCTCCTACGAGCAGTACTTC
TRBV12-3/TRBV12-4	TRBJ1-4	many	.	CASSPSVNEKLFF	TGTGCCAGCAGCCCGTCAGTAAATGAAAAACTGTTTTTT
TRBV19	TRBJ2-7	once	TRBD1	CASSTRRDRDTEQYF	TGTGCCAGTAGTACTCGCCGGGACAGGGATACGGAGCAGTACTTC
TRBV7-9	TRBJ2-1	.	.	CAGGPSDNEQFF	TGTGCCGGGGGCCCATCGGACAATGAGCAGTTCTTC
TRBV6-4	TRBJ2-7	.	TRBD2	CASSDSGGAYEQYF	TGTGCCAGCAGTGACTCGGGGGGGGCCTACGAGCAGTACTTC
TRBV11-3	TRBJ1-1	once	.	CASSLMHMNTVAFF	TGTGCCAGCAGCTTAATGCACATGAACACTGTAGCTTTCTTT
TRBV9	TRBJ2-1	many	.	CASSAGVEGYNEQFF	TGTGCCAGCAGCGCAGGGGTGGAGGGATACAATGAGCAGTTCTTC
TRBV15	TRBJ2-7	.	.	CATSRDRSYEQYF	TGTGCCACCAGCAGAGATCGCAGTTACGAGCAGTACTTC
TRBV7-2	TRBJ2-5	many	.	CASSPLVPRAGYQETQYF	TGTGCCAGCAGCCCCTTAGTACCTCGGGCGGGGTACCAAGAGACCCAGTACTTC
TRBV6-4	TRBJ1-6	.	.	CASSDDPDNSPLHF	TGTGCCAGCAGTGACGACCCAGATAATTCACCCCTCCACTTT
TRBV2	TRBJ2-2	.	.	CASSVAPRIQSGELFF	TGTGCCAGCAGTGTTGCACCGAGGATACAAAGCGGGGAGCTGTTTTTT
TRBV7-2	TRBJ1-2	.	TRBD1	CASSFDRGGGYTF	TGTGCCAGCAGCTTCGACAGGGGAGGCGGCTACACCTTC
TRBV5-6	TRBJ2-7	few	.	CASSLGASPYEQYF	TGTGCCAGCAGCTTGGGGGCTAGCCCCTACGAGCAGTACTTC
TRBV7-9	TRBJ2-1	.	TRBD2	CASSDPVSGGAEEQFF	TGTGCCAGCAGCGACCCAGTTAGCGGGGGGGCGGAGGAGCAGTTCTTC